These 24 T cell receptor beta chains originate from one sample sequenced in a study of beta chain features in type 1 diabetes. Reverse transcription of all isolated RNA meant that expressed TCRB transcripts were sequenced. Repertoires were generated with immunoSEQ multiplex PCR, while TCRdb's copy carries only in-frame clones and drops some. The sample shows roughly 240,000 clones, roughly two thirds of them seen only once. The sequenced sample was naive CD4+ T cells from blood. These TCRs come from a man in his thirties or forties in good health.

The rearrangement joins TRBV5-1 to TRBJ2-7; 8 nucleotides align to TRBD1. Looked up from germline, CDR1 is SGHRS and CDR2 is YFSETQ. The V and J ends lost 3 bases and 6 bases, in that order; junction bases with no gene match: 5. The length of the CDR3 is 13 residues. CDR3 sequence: CASSWQGAPEQYF. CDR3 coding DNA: TGCGCCAGCAGCTGGCAGGGGGCCCCCGAGCAGTACTTC.

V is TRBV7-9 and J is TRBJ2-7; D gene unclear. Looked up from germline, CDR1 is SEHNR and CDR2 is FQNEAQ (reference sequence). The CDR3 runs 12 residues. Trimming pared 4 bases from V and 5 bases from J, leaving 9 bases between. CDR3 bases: TGTGCCAGCAGCTCCATAGTAGACGAGCAGTACTTC. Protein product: CASSSIVDEQYF.

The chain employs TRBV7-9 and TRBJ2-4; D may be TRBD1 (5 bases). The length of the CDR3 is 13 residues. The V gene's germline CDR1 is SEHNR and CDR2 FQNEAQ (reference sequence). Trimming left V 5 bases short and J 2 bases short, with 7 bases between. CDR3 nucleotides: TGTGCCAGCAGCCAGGACACCAAAAACATTCAGTACTTC. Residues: CASSQDTKNIQYF.

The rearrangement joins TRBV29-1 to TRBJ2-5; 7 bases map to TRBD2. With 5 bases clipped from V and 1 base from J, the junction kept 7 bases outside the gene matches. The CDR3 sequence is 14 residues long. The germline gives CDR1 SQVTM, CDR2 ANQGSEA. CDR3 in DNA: TGCAGCGTTACCCCGCGGGGGTTCCAAGAGACCCAGTACTTC. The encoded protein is CSVTPRGFQETQYF.

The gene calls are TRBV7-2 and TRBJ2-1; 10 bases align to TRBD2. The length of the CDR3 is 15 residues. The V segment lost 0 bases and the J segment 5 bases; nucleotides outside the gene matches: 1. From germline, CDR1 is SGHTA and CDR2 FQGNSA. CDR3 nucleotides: TGTGCCAGCAGCTTAGCTGGACTAGCGGACAATGAGCAGTTCTTC. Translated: CASSLAGLADNEQFF.

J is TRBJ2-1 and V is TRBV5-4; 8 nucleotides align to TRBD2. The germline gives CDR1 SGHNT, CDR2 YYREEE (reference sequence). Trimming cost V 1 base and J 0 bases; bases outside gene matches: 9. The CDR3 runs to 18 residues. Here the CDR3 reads CASSLTSGALSSYNEQFF. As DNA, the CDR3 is TGTGCCAGCAGCTTGACTAGCGGAGCACTGAGCTCCTACAATGAGCAGTTCTTC.

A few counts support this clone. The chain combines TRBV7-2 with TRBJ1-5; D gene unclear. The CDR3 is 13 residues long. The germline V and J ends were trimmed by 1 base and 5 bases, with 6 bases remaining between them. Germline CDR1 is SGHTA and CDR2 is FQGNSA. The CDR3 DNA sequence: TGTGCCAGCAGCTTAGATCTGGATCAGCCCCAGCATTTT. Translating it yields CASSLDLDQPQHF.

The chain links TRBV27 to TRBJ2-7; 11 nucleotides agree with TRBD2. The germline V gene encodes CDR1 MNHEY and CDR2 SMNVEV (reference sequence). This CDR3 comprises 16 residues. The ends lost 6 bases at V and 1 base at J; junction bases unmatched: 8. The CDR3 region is CASSTSGRVGSYEQYF. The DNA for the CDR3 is TGTGCCAGCAGCACTAGCGGGAGAGTAGGGTCCTACGAGCAGTACTTC.

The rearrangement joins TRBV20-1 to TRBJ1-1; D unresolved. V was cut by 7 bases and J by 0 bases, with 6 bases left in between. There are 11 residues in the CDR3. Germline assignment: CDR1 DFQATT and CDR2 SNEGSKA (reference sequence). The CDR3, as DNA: TGCAGTGTTGCTGTGAACACTGAAGCTTTCTTT. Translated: CSVAVNTEAFF.

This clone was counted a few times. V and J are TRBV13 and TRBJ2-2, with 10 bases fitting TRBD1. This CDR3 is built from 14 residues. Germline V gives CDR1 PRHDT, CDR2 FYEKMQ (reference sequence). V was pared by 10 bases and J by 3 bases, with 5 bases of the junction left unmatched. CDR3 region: CATTGGAYTGELFF. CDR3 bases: TGTGCCACGACAGGGGGCGCCTACACCGGGGAGCTGTTTTTT.

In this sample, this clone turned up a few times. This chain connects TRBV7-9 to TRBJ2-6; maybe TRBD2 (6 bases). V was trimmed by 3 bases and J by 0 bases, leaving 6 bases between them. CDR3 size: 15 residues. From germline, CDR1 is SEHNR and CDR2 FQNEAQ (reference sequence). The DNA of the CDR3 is TGTGCCAGCAGCTTGGGGGGCTCTGGGGCCAACGTCCTGACTTTC. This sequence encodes CASSLGGSGANVLTF. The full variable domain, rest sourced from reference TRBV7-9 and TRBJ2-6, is DTGVSQNPRHKITKRGQNVTFRCDPISEHNRLYWYRQTLGQGPEFLTYFQNEAQLEKSRLLSDRFSAERPKGSFSTLEIQRTEQGDSAMYLCASSLGGSGANVLTFGAGSRLTVL.

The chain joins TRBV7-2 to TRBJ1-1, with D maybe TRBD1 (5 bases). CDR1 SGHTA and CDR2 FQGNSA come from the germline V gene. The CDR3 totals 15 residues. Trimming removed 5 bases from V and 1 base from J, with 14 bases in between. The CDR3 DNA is TGTGCCAGCAGCATCGCACAGGTCCAGAACACTGAAGCTTTCTTT. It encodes CASSIAQVQNTEAFF.

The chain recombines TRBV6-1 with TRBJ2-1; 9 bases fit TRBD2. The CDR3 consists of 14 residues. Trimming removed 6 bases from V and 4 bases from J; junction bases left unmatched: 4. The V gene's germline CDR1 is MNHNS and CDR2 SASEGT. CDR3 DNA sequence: TGTGCCAGCAGGGGGACTAGCCGGTACAATGAGCAGTTCTTC. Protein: CASRGTSRYNEQFF.

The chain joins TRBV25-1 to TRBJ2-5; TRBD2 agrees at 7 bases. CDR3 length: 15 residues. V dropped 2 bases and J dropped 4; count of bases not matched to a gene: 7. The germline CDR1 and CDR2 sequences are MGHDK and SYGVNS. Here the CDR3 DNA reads TGTGCCAGCAGTGAACGCCCGGGGGGAGGAGAGACCCAGTACTTC. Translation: CASSERPGGGETQYF.

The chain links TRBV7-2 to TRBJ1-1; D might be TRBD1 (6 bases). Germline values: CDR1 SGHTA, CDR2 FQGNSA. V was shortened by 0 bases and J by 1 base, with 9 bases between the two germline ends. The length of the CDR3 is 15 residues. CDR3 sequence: CASSLAPGANTEAFF. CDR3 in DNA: TGTGCCAGCAGCTTAGCGCCGGGGGCGAACACTGAAGCTTTCTTT.

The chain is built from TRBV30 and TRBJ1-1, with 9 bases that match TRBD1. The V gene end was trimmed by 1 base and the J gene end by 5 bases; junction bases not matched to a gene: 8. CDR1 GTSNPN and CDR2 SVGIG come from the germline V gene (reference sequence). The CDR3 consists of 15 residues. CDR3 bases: TGTGCCTGGAGTGAAGCAGGGACAGGGAAGACTGAAGCTTTCTTT. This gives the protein CAWSEAGTGKTEAFF.

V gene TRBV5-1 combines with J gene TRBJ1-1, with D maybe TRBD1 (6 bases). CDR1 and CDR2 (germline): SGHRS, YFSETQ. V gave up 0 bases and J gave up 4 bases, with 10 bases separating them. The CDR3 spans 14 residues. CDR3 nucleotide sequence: TGCGCCAGCAGCTTGGGACAGGAGGGCACTGAAGCTTTCTTT. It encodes CASSLGQEGTEAFF.

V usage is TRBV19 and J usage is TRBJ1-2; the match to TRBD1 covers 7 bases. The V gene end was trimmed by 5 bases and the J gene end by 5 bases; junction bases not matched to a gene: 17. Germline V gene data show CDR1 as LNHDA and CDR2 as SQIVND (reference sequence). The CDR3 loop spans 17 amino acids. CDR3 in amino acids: CASSPRTGLNQIYGYTF. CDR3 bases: TGTGCCAGTAGTCCTCGGACAGGATTAAACCAAATTTATGGCTACACCTTC.

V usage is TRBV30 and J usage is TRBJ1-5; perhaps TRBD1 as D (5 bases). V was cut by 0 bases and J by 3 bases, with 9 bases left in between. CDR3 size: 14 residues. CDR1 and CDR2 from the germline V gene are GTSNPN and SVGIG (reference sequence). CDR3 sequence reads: CAWSVRGVNQPQHF. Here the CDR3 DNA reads TGTGCCTGGAGTGTAAGGGGCGTCAATCAGCCCCAGCATTTT.

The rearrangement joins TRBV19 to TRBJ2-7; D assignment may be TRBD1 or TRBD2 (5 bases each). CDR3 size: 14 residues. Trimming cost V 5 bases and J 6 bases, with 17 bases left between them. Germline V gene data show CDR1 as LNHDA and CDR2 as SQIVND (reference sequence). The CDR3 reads CASSVGPRGSEQYF. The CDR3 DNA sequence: TGTGCCAGTAGTGTAGGACCGAGGGGATCCGAGCAGTACTTC.

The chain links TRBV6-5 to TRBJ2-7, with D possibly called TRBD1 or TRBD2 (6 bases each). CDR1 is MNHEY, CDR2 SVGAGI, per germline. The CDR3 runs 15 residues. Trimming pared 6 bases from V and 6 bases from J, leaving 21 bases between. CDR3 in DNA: TGTGCCAGCAGCCGCAGATTTAGGGGGGCTGGCGAGCAGTACTTC. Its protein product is CASSRRFRGAGEQYF.

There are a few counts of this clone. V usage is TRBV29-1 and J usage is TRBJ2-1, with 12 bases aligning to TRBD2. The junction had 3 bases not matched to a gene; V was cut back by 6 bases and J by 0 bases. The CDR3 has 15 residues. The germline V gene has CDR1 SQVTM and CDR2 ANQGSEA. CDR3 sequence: CSVVLAGGSYNEQFF. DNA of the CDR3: TGCAGCGTCGTACTAGCGGGGGGCTCCTACAATGAGCAGTTCTTC.

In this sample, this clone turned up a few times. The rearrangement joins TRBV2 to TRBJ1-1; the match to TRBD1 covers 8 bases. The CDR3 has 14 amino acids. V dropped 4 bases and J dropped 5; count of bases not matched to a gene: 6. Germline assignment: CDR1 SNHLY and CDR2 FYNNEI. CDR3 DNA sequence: TGTGCCAGCAGTGCGGACAGGGAAGTTACTGAAGCTTTCTTT. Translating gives CASSADREVTEAFF. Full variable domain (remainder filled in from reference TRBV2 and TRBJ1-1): EPEVTQTPSHQVTQMGQEVILRCVPISNHLYFYWYRQILGQKVEFLVSFYNNEISEKSEIFDDQFSVERPDGSNFTLKIRSTKLEDSAMYFCASSADREVTEAFFGQGTRLTVV.

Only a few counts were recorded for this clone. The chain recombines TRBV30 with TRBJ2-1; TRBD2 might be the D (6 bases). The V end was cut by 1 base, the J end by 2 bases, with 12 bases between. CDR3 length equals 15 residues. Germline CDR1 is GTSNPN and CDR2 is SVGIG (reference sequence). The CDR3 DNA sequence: TGTGCCTGGAGTGCGACTAGGTCGGCCTACAATGAGCAGTTCTTC. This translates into CAWSATRSAYNEQFF. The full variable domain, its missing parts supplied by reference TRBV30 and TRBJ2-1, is SQTIHQWPATLVQPVGSPLSLECTVEGTSNPNLYWYRQAAGRGLQLLFYSVGIGQISSEVPQNLSASRPQDRQFILSSKKLLLSDSGFYLCAWSATRSAYNEQFFGPGTRLTVL.